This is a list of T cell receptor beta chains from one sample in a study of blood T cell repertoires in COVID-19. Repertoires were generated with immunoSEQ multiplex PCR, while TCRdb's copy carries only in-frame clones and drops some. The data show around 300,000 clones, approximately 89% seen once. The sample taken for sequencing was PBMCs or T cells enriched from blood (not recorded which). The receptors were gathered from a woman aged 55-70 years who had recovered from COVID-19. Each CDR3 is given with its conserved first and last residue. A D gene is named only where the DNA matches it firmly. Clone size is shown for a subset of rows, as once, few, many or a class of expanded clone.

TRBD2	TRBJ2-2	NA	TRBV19	TGTGCCAGTAGCAAGACTAGCGGGGCGAACACCGGGGAGCTGTTTTTT	CASSKTSGANTGELFF
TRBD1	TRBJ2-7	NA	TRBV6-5	TGTGCCAGCAGATACAGGACAGGGTATCTATACGAGCAGTACTTC	CASRYRTGYLYEQYF
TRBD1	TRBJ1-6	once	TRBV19	TGTGCCAGTAGTATAGATCGCCGGACAGGACGGGCACCCCTCCACTTT	CASSIDRRTGRAPLHF
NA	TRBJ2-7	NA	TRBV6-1	TGTGCCAGCAGTGAAGTGATAGGGGGGAGGGACGAGCAGTACTTC	CASSEVIGGRDEQYF
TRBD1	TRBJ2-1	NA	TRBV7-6	TGTGCCAGCAGCTTTGCCGGGACAGGGGTCTACAATGAGCAGTTCTTC	CASSFAGTGVYNEQFF
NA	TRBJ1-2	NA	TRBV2	TGTGCCAGCAGTGAATTGAGGGGAGGGGAGGATGGCTACACCTTC	CASSELRGGEDGYTF
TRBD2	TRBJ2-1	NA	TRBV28	TGTGCCAGCAGTCCGGGACTAGCGGTTAATGGCTACAATGAGCAGTTCTTC	CASSPGLAVNGYNEQFF
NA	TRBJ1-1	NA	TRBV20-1	TGCAGTGCTAGCGACGGACAGCAGGCTTTCTTT	CSASDGQQAFF
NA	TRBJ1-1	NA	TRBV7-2	TGTGCCAGCAGCTTAGATCCGGGGAACACTGAAGCTTTCTTT	CASSLDPGNTEAFF
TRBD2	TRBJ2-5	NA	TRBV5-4	TGTGCCAGCAGCTCTACTAGCGGGAGTTTTGGTGAGACCCAGTACTTC	CASSSTSGSFGETQYF
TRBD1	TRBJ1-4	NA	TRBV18	TGTGCCAGCTCAGCCCTATTGACAGGGATAAATGAAAAACTGTTTTTT	CASSALLTGINEKLFF
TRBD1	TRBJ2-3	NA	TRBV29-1	TGCAGCTGCGCCGGGACAGAACACACAGATACGCAGTATTTT	CSCAGTEHTDTQYF
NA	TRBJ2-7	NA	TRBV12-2	TGTGCAAGTCGCTTAGCTCCCCGATCAGGGAGGTTGGACTACGAGCAGTACTTC	CASRLAPRSGRLDYEQYF
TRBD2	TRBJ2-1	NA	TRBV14	TGTGCCAGCAGCCAACCCGGGACTAGCGGTAACAATGAGCAGTTCTTC	CASSQPGTSGNNEQFF
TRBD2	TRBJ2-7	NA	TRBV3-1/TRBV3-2	TGTGCCAGCAGCCTAGCGGGACCCTACGAGCAGTACTTC	CASSLAGPYEQYF
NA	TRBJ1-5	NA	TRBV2	TGTGCCAGCAGTGAAGTAAACAGCGGGCAGCCCCAGCATTTT	CASSEVNSGQPQHF
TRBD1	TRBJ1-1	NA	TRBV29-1	TGCAGCGGGGACAGGGGGTTGACTGAAGCTTTCTTT	CSGDRGLTEAFF
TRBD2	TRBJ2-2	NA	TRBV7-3	TGTGCCAGCAGTTCTCCCAGCGGGAGCGGGAACACCGGGGAGCTGTTTTTT	CASSSPSGSGNTGELFF
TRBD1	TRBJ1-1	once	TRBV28	TGTGCCAGCAGTATCCCAACAGGGGTCACGCCTTTCTTT	CASSIPTGVTPFF
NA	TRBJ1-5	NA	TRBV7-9	TGTGCCAGCAGCCCTTTTGGGGGGGCAAATCAGCCCCAGCATTTT	CASSPFGGANQPQHF
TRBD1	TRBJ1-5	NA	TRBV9	TGTGCCAGCAGCGAGACACAGGGGCAGCCCCAGCATTTT	CASSETQGQPQHF
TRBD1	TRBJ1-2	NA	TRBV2	TGTGCCAGCAGTCCGGGACAGGGAGCTCATTATGGCTACACCTTC	CASSPGQGAHYGYTF
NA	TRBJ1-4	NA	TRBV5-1	TGCGCCAGCCGGACAAGTACTAATGAAAAACTGTTTTTT	CASRTSTNEKLFF
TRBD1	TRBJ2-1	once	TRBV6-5	TGTGCCAGCAGTTACCGGGACAGGGGCGGATATGGGCAGTTCTTC	CASSYRDRGGYGQFF
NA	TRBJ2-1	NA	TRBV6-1	TGTGCCAGCAGTGAAATTGGCCCCCCCTCGTGGCTCCCGTTCTTC	CASSEIGPPSWLPFF
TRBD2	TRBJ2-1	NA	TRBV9	TGTGCCAGCAGCGCTGCGGGCGGGGGGTTTTACAATGAGCAGTTCTTC	CASSAAGGGFYNEQFF
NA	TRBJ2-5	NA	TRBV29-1	TGCAGCGTTGAAGACAGGGGCCGAGAGACCCAGTACTTC	CSVEDRGRETQYF
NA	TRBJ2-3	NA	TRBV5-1	TGCGCCAGCAGCTTCACGGACAGTACCACAGATACGCAGTATTTT	CASSFTDSTTDTQYF
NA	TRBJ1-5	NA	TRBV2	TGTGCCAGCAGTGAACATGCCGGGGTCGGGCAGCCCCAGCATTTT	CASSEHAGVGQPQHF